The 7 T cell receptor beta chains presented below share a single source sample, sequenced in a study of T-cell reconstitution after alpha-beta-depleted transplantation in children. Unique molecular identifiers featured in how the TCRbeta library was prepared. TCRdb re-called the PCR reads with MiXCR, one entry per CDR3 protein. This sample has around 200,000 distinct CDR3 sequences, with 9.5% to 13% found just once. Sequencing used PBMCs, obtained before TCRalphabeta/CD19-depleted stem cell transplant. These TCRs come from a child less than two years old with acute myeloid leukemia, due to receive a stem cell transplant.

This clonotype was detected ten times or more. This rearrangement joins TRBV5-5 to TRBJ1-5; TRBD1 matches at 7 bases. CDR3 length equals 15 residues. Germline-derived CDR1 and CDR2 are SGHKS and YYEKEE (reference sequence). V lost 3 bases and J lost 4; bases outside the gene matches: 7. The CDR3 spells CASSSSRDRNQPQHF. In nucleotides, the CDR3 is TGTGCCAGCAGCTCTAGCCGGGACAGAAATCAGCCCCAGCATTTT.

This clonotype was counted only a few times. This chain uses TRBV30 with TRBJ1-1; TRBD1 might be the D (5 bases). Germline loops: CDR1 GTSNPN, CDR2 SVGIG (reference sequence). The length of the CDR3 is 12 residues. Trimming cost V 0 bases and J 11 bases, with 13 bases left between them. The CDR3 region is CAWSVLGEGAFF. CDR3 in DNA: TGTGCCTGGAGTGTACTTGGCGAGGGGGCTTTCTTT.

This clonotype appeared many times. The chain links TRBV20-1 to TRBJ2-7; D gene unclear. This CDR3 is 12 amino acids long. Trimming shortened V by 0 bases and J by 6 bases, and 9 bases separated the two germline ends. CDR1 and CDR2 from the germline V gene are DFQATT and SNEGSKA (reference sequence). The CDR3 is CSARDPWGEQYF. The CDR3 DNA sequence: TGCAGTGCTAGAGATCCCTGGGGCGAGCAGTACTTC.

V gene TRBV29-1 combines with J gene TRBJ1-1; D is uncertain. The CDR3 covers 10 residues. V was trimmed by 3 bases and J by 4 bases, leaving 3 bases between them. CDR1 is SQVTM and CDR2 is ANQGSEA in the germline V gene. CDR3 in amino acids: CSVDRTEAFF. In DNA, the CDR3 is TGCAGCGTTGATCGCACTGAAGCTTTCTTT.

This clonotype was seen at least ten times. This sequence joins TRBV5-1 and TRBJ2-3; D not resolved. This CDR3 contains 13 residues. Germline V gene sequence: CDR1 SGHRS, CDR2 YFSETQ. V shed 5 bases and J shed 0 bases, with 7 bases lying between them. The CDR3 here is CASRETSTDTQYF. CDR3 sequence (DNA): TGCGCCAGCAGGGAGACGAGCACAGATACGCAGTATTTT.

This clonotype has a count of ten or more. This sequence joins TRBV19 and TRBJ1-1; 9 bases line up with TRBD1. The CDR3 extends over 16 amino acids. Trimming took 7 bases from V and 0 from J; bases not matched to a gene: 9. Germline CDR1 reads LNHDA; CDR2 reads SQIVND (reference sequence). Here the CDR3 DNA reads TGTGCCAGTATTCCTCGGACAGGGGCCATGAACACTGAAGCTTTCTTT. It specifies CASIPRTGAMNTEAFF.

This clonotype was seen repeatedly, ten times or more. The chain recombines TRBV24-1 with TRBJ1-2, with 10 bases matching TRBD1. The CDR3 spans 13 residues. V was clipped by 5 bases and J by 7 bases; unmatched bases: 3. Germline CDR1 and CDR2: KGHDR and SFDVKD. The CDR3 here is CATSVGQGTGYTF. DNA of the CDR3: TGTGCCACCAGTGTGGGACAGGGGACTGGCTACACCTTC.